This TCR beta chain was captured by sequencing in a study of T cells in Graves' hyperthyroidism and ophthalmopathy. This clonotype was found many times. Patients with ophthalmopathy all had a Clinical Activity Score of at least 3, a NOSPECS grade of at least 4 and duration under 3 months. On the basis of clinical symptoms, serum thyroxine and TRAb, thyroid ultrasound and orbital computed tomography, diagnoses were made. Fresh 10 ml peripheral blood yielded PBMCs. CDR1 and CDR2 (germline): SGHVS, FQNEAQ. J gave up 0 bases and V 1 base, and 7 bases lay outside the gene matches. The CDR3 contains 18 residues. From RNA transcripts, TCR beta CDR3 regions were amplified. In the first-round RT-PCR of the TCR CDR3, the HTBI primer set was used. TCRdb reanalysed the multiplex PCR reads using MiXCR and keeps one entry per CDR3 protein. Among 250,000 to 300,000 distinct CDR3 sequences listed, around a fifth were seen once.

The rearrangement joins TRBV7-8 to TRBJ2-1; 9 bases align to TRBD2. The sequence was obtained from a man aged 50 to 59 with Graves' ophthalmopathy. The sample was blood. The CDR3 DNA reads TGTGCCAGCAGCTTAGTTAGCGGGAGTGAGGGCTCCTACAATGAGCAGTTCTTC. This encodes CASSLVSGSEGSYNEQFF.